The clone carrying this T cell receptor beta chain was seen many times. This sample was included in a study of tumor-infiltrating lymphocytes in primary liver carcinoma. With a constant-region primer, TCR beta cDNA was made from approximately 520 ng of total RNA. Amplification in three nested multiplex PCR rounds with slightly modified ARM-PCR gave rise to TCR beta libraries. With TRBV1-TRBV30 forward primers and a C-beta reverse primer, the first two PCR rounds were run for roughly 9 cycles each. From the multiplex PCR reads, TCRdb called clonotypes with MiXCR, one entry per CDR3 protein. The sample yields around 78,000 distinct CDR3 sequences, 65% to 75% seen once. This CDR3 is built from 14 residues. The V end was cut by 8 bases, the J end by 1 base, with 12 bases between. Germline V gene lookup returns CDR1 MGHRA and CDR2 YSYEKL. The roughly 18-34 mg bulk tissue piece was not sorted before simultaneous RNA and DNA extraction.

The sample was liver tumor tissue from sampling region 4. Documented subset: tumor region T4, right-lateral pole. V gene TRBV4-1 combines with J gene TRBJ1-5, with unresolved D. The sequence came from a woman aged 60-75 years with primary liver carcinoma and hepatitis B virus infection. In DNA form, the CDR3 reads TGCGCCAGCGACGAGGGAGTAAGCAATCAGCCCCAGCATTTT. This gives the protein CASDEGVSNQPQHF.